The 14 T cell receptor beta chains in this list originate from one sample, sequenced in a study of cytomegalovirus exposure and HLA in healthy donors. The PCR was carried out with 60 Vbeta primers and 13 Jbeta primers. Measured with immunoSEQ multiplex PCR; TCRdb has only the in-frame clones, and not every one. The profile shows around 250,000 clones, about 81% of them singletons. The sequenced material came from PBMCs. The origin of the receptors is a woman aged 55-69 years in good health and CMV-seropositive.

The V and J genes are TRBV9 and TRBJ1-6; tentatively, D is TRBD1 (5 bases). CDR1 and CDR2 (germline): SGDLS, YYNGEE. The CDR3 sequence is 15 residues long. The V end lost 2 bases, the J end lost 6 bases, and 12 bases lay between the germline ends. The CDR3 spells CASSVGGASNSPLHF. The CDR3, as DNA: TGTGCCAGCAGCGTGGGAGGGGCCAGTAATTCACCCCTCCACTTT.

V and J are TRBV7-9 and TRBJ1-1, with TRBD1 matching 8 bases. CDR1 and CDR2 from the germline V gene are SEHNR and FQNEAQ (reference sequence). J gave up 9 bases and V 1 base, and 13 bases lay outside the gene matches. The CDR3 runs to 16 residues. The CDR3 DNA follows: TGTGCCAGCAGCTTAGAAGGGACAGGTCTTGGGGATAAAGCTTTCTTT. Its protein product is CASSLEGTGLGDKAFF.

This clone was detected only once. In DNA, the CDR3 is TGTGCCAGCAGCTCCACTAGCGGGAGGTACAATGAGCAGTTCTTC. It yields the protein CASSSTSGRYNEQFF. The chain uses TRBV7-3 and TRBJ2-1, with TRBD2 matching 12 bases. CDR1 and CDR2 (germline): SGHTA, FQGTGA. The CDR3 length is 15 residues. V dropped 4 bases and J dropped 4; count of bases not matched to a gene: 2.

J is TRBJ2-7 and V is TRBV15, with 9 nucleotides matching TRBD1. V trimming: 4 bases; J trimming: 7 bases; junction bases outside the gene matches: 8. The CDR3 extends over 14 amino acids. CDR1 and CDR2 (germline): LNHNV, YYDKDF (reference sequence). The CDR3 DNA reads TGTGCCACCAGCATCGGTGACAGGGGGGATGAGCAGTACTTC. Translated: CATSIGDRGDEQYF. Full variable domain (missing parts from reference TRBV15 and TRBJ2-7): DAMVIQNPRYQVTQFGKPVTLSCSQTLNHNVMYWYQQKSSQAPKLLFHYYDKDFNNEADTPDNFQSRRPNTSFCFLDIRSPGLGDTAMYLCATSIGDRGDEQYFGPGTRLTVT.

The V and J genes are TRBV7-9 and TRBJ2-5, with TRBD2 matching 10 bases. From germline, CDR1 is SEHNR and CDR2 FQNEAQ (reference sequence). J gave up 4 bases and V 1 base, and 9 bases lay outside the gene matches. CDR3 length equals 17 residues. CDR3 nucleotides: TGTGCCAGCAGCTTAGGCGCTAGCGGGAGTGGCCGAGAGACCCAGTACTTC. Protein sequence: CASSLGASGSGRETQYF.

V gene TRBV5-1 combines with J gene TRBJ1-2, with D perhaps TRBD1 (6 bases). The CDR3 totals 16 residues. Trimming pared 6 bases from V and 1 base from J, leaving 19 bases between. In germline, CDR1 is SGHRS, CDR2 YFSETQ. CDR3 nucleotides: TGCGCCAGCACATCCGAACCCGGGACAAATAACTATGGCTACACCTTC. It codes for CASTSEPGTNNYGYTF.

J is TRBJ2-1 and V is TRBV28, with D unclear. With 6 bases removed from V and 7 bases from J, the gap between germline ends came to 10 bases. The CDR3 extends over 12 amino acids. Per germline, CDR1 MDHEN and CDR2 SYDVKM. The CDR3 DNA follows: TGTGCCAGCAGCTGGGCCCGGAATGAGCAGTTCTTC. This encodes CASSWARNEQFF.

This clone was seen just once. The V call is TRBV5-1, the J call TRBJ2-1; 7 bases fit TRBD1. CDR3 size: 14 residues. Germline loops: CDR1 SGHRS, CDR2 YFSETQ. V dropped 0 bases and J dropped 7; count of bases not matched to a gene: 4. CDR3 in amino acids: CASSLGQGFNEQFF. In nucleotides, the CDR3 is TGCGCCAGCAGCTTGGGACAGGGTTTTAATGAGCAGTTCTTC.

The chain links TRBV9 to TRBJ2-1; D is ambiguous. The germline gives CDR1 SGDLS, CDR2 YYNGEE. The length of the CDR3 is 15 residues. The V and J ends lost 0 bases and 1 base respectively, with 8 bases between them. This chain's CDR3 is CASSVATISYNEQFF. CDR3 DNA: TGTGCCAGCAGCGTAGCTACCATTTCCTACAATGAGCAGTTCTTC.

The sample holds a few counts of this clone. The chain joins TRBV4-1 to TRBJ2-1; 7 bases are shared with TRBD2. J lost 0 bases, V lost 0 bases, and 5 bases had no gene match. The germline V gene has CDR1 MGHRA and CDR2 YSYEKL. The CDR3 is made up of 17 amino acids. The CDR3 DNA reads TGCGCCAGCAGCCAAGACAGCGGGATGGGCTCCTACAATGAGCAGTTCTTC. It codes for CASSQDSGMGSYNEQFF.

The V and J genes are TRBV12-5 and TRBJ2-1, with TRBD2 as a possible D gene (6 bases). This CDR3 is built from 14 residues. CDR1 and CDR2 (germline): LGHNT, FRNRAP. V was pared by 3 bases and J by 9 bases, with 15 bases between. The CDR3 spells CASGFYGRDLEQFF. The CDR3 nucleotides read TGTGCTAGTGGTTTCTACGGGAGAGATCTTGAGCAGTTCTTC.

CDR3 amino acids: CASSNGPGTGDEQYF. The CDR3 DNA reads TGTGCCAGCAGCAACGGGCCCGGGACAGGGGACGAGCAGTACTTC. The rearrangement links TRBV21-1 to TRBJ2-7; TRBD1, the D gene given by the table, was not confirmed from the DNA. TRBV21-1 is a recognized pseudogene. The CDR3 extends over 15 amino acids.

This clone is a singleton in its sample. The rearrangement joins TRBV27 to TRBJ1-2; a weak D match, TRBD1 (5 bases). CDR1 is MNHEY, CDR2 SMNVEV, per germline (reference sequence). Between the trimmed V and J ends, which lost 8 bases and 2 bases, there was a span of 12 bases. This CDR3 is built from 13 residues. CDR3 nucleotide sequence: TGTGCCAGCGCCCGGGGGGAAAACTATGGCTACACCTTC. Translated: CASARGENYGYTF.

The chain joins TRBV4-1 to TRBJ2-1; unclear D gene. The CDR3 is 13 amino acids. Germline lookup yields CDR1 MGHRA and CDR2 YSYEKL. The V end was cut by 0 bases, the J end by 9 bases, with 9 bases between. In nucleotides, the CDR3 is TGCGCCAGCAGCCAAGATAGAGCGCTTGAGCAGTTCTTC. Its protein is CASSQDRALEQFF.